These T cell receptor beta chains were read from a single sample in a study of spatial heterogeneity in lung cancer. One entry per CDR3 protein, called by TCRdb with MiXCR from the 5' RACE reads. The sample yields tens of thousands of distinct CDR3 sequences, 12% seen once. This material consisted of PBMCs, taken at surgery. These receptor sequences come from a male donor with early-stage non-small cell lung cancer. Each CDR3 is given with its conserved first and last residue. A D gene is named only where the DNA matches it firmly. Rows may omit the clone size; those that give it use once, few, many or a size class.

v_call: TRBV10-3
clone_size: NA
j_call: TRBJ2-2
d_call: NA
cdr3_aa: CAIKSTNTGELFF
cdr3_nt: TGTGCCATCAAATCCACAAACACCGGGGAGCTGTTTTTT

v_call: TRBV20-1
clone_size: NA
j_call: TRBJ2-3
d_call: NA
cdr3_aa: CSADRDEENTQYF
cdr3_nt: TGCAGTGCCGACCGGGACGAGGAAAATACGCAGTATTTT

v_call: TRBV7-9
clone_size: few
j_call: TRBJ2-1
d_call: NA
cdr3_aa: CASSTRGEQFF
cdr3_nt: TGTGCCAGCAGCACACGGGGTGAGCAGTTCTTC

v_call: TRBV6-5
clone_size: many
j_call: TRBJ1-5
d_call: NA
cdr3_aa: CASSYGAGYQPQHF
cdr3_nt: TGTGCCAGCAGTTATGGTGCAGGCTATCAGCCCCAGCATTTT

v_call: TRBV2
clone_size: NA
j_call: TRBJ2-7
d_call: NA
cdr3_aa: CASTGGMLEQYF
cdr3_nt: TGTGCCAGCACAGGCGGGATGCTCGAGCAGTACTTC

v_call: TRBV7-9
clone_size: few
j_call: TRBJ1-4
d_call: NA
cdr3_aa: CASSPRQSTNEKLFF
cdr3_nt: TGTGCCAGCAGCCCCCGACAGTCAACTAATGAAAAACTGTTTTTT

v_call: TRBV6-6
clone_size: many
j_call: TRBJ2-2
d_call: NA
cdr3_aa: CASTRGNTGELFF
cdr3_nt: TGTGCCAGCACCCGAGGGAACACCGGGGAGCTGTTTTTT

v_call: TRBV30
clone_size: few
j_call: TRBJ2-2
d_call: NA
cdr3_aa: CAWREVTGELFF
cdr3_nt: TGTGCCTGGAGGGAGGTAACCGGGGAGCTGTTTTTT

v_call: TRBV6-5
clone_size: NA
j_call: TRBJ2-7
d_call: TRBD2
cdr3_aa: CASSELAGDIRAYEQYF
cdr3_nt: TGTGCCAGCAGCGAACTAGCGGGGGATATTCGCGCCTACGAGCAGTACTTC

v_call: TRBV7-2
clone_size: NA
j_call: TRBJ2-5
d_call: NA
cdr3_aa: CASSFSGSEGETQYF
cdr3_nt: TGTGCCAGCAGCTTCTCGGGCTCCGAAGGAGAGACCCAGTACTTC

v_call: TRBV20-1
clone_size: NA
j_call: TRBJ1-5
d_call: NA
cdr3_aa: CSARDGKGARQPQHF
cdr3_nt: TGCAGTGCTAGAGATGGAAAAGGGGCGCGGCAGCCCCAGCATTTT

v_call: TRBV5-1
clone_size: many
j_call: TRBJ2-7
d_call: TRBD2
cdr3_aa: CASSLLSGSYEQYF
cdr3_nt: TGCGCCAGCAGCTTACTTAGCGGGAGCTACGAGCAGTACTTC

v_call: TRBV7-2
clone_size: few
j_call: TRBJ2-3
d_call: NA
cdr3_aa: CASSLDGISTDTQYF
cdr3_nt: TGTGCCAGCAGCTTAGACGGAATAAGCACAGATACGCAGTATTTT

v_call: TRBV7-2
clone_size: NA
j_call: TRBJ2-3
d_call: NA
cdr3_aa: CASSLSTDTLYF
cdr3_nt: TGTGCCAGCAGCCTTAGCACAGATACGCTGTATTTT

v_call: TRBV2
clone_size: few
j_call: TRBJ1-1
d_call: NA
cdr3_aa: CASGREAKGTEAFF
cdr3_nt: TGTGCCAGTGGAAGGGAGGCCAAAGGGACTGAAGCTTTCTTT

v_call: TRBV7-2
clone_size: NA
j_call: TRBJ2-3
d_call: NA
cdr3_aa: CASSLVLLVRTDTQYF
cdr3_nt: TGTGCCAGCAGCTTAGTTTTGTTGGTCCGCACAGATACGCAGTATTTT

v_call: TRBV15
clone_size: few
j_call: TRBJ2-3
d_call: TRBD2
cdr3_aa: CATSSGGASTDTQYF
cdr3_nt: TGTGCCACCAGCAGCGGGGGGGCCTCGACAGATACGCAGTATTTT

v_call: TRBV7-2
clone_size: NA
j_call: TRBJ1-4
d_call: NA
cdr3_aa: CASSKTGKKLFF
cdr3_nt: TGTGCCAGCAGCAAAACAGGGAAAAAACTGTTTTTT

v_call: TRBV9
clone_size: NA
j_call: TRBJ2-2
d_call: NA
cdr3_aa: CASSASPTGELFF
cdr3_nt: TGTGCCAGCAGCGCTTCCCCTACCGGGGAGCTGTTTTTT

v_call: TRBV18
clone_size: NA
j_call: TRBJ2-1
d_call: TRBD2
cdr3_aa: CASSPPLAGGPNEQFF
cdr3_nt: TGTGCCAGCTCACCCCCGCTAGCGGGAGGGCCCAATGAGCAGTTCTTC

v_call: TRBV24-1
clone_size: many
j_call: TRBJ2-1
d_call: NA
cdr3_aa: CATSMGYEQFF
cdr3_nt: TGTGCCACCAGTATGGGCTATGAGCAGTTCTTC

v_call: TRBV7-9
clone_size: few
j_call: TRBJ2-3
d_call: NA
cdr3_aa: CASSSSSDTQYF
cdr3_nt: TGTGCCAGCAGCTCATCATCAGATACGCAGTATTTT

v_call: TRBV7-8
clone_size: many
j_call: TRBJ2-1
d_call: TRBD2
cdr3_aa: CASSMGLAGGGAYNEQFF
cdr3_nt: TGTGCCAGCAGCATGGGACTAGCGGGAGGAGGTGCCTACAATGAGCAGTTCTTC

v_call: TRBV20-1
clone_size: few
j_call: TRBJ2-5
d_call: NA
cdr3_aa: CSANPAAETQYF
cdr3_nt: TGCAGTGCTAACCCCGCGGCCGAGACCCAGTACTTC

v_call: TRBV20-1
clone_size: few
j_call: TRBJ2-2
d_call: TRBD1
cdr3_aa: CSAMGQRNTGELFF
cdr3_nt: TGCAGTGCTATGGGACAGCGAAACACCGGGGAGCTGTTTTTT

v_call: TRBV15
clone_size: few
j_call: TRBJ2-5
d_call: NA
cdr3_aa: CATSVGKGQETQYF
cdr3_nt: TGTGCCACCAGCGTGGGGAAGGGCCAAGAGACCCAGTACTTC

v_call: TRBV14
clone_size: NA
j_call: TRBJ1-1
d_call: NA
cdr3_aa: CASSLSTNTEAFF
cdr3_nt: TGTGCCAGCAGCCTGTCCACAAACACTGAAGCTTTCTTT

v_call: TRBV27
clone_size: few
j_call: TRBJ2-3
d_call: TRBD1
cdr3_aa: CASSSKGQPSTDTQYF
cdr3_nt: TGTGCCAGCAGTTCTAAGGGACAGCCTAGCACAGATACGCAGTATTTT

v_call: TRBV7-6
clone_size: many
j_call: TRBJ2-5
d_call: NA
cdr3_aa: CASSPSGTNQETQYF
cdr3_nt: TGTGCCAGCAGCCCGTCTGGGACCAACCAAGAGACCCAGTACTTC

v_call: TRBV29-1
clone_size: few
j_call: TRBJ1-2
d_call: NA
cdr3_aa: CSVVGQWGYGYTF
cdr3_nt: TGCAGCGTTGTCGGGCAATGGGGCTATGGCTACACCTTC

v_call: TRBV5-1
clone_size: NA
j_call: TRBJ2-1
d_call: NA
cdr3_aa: CASSGGNSYNEQFF
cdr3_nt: TGCGCCAGCAGCGGGGGAAACTCCTACAATGAGCAGTTCTTC

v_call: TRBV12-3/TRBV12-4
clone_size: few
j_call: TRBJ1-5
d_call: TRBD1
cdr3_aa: CASSQGANQPQHF
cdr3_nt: TGTGCCAGCAGTCAGGGGGCCAATCAGCCCCAGCATTTT

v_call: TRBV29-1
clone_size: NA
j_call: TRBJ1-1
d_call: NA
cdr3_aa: CSVGDVRNTEAFF
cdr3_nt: TGCAGCGTTGGCGACGTCAGGAACACTGAAGCTTTCTTT

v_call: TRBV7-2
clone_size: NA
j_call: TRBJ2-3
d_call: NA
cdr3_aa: CASSFGRTDTQYF
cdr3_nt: TGTGCCAGCAGCTTTGGGCGCACAGATACGCAGTATTTT

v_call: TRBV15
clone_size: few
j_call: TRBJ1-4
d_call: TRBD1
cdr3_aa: CATSRGRTGLNEKLFF
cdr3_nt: TGTGCCACCAGCAGGGGCCGGACAGGGCTTAATGAAAAACTGTTTTTT

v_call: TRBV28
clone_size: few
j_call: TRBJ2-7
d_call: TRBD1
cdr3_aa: CASSFTGVDEQYF
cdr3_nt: TGTGCCAGCAGTTTCACAGGGGTGGACGAGCAGTACTTC

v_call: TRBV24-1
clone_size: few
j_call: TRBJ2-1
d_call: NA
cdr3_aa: CATSDPSGGAFRNVNEQFF
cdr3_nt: TGTGCCACCAGTGACCCCTCAGGGGGGGCCTTTCGAAATGTCAATGAGCAGTTCTTC

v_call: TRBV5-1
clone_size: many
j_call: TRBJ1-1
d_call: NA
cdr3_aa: CASSSHSGLDEAFF
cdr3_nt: TGCGCCAGCAGCTCCCATTCGGGGTTGGATGAAGCTTTCTTT

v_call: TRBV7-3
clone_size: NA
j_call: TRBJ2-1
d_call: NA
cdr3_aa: CASSLIGSYNEQFF
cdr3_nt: TGTGCCAGCAGCTTAATTGGCTCCTACAATGAGCAGTTCTTC

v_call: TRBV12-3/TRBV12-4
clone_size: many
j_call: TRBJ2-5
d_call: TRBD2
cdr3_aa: CASSLVGRVEEETQYF
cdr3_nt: TGTGCCAGCAGTTTAGTTGGGAGGGTAGAGGAAGAGACCCAGTACTTC

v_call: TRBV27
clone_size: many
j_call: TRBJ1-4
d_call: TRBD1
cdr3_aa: CASSPWTGINEKLFF
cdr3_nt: TGTGCCAGCAGTCCTTGGACAGGGATAAATGAAAAACTGTTTTTT

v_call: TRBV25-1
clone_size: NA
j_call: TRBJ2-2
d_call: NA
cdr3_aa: CASGAPEYTGELFF
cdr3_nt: TGTGCCAGCGGGGCACCTGAGTACACCGGGGAGCTGTTTTTT

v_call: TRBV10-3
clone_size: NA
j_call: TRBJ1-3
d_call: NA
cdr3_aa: CAVRDGFSGNTIYF
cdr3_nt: TGTGCCGTACGCGACGGTTTCTCTGGAAACACCATATATTTT

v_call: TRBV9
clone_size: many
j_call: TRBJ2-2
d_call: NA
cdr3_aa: CASSVEPVAGELFF
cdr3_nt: TGTGCCAGCAGCGTAGAACCGGTAGCCGGGGAGCTGTTTTTT

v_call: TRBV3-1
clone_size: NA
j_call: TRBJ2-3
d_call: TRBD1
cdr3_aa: CASSQQGAKIDTQYF
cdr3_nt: TGTGCCAGCAGCCAACAGGGGGCCAAAATCGATACGCAGTATTTT

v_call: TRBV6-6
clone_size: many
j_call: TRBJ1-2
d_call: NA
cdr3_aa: CASRGGNYGYTF
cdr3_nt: TGTGCCAGCAGGGGAGGGAACTATGGCTACACCTTC